The 11 T cell receptor beta chains below come from one sample, sequenced in a study of T cells expressing NK-cell markers. TCRdb re-called the 5' RACE reads and catalogs CDR3 proteins one per entry, DNA excluded. This sample's table reports 690 or so distinct CDR3 sequences. Material for sequencing was blood T cells: a sorted CD56 or NKG2C T cell subset, CD4+ or CD8+ T cells, or bulk PBMC T cells (not recorded which). The receptors stem from a man aged 18 to 70 in good health.

The genes are TRBV13 and TRBJ2-1; TCRdb's D gene call, TRBD1, goes unchecked for lack of DNA. Germline V gene lookup returns CDR1 PRHDT and CDR2 FYEKMQ (reference sequence). CDR3 length equals 15 residues. This CDR3 is CASRQGDSSYNEQFF. Together with reference TRBV13 and TRBJ2-1, the CDR3 gives the full variable domain: AAGVIQSPRHLIKEKRETATLKCYPIPRHDTVYWYQQGPGQDPQFLISFYEKMQSDKGSIPDRFSAQQFSDYHSELNMSSLELGDSALYFCASRQGDSSYNEQFFGPGTRLTVL.

The rearrangement links TRBV9 to TRBJ2-5; checking the TCRdb D call of TRBD1 is not possible without DNA. The germline V gene encodes CDR1 SGDLS and CDR2 YYNGEE. The CDR3 is 17 amino acids. CDR3 in amino acids: CASSASAGQIPLETQYF.

This clonotype is called medium-sized based on its frequency. V gene TRBV29-1 combines with J gene TRBJ2-7. The CDR3 has 14 amino acids. In germline, CDR1 is SQVTM, CDR2 ANQGSEA. CDR3 loop: CSVEDQDGVGEQYF.

This clonotype is deemed medium-sized by its frequency. This chain connects TRBV12-3 or TRBV12-4 to TRBJ2-7; TCRdb reports TRBD1, a call that lacks DNA to check it against. There are 14 residues in the CDR3. CDR3 in amino acids: CASSRGTVAYEQYF.

The rearrangement links TRBV7-6 to TRBJ2-7; lacking DNA, the TRBD1 call made by TCRdb goes unchecked. The CDR3 contains 14 residues. The germline V gene encodes CDR1 SGHVS and CDR2 FNYEAQ. This chain's CDR3 is CASSTRDSSYEQYF.

In terms of frequency, this clonotype is medium-sized. The chain has TRBV7-9 and TRBJ2-7; TCRdb's assignment of TRBD1 cannot be checked, as there is no DNA. The germline V gene has CDR1 SEHNR and CDR2 FQNEAQ (reference sequence). There are 15 residues in the CDR3. CDR3 amino acids: CASSPSWTGDSEQYF. The variable domain in full, with the rest retrieved from reference TRBV7-9 and TRBJ2-7, is DTGVSQNPRHKITKRGQNVTFRCDPISEHNRLYWYRQTLGQGPEFLTYFQNEAQLEKSRLLSDRFSAERPKGSFSTLEIQRTEQGDSAMYLCASSPSWTGDSEQYFGPGTRLTVT.

This clonotype is labeled medium-sized based on frequency. CDR3 loop: CASSSSGGATDTQYF. The chain is built from TRBV5-1 and TRBJ2-3; no DNA is available, so the TRBD2 call from TCRdb remains unchecked. Germline lookup yields CDR1 SGHRS and CDR2 YFSETQ. The CDR3 loop spans 15 amino acids. Filled out from reference TRBV5-1 and TRBJ2-3, the complete variable domain reads KAGVTQTPRYLIKTRGQQVTLSCSPISGHRSVSWYQQTPGQGLQFLFEYFSETQRNKGNFPGRFSGRQFSNSRSEMNVSTLELGDSALYLCASSSSGGATDTQYFGPGTRLTVL.

The chain carries TRBV13 and TRBJ2-5; TCRdb gives TRBD2 as the D gene, but with no DNA this cannot be confirmed. The CDR3 spans 17 residues. Per germline, CDR1 PRHDT and CDR2 FYEKMQ (reference sequence). The CDR3 spells CASRPGLAGPYQETQYF.

By frequency, this clonotype is medium-sized. The V and J genes are TRBV7-2 and TRBJ1-1. The CDR3 has 13 amino acids. Germline CDR1 and CDR2: SGHTA and FQGNSA. This CDR3 is CASSLGWNTEAFF.

Judged by frequency, this clonotype is medium-sized. V is TRBV2 and J is TRBJ2-2; TCRdb's D call, TRBD1, is unchecked because there is no DNA. Germline V gene lookup returns CDR1 SNHLY and CDR2 FYNNEI. The CDR3 is 17 amino acids. The CDR3 loop is CASSPASGAPDTGELFF. Supplemented by reference TRBV2 and TRBJ2-2, the full variable domain reads EPEVTQTPSHQVTQMGQEVILRCVPISNHLYFYWYRQILGQKVEFLVSFYNNEISEKSEIFDDQFSVERPDGSNFTLKIRSTKLEDSAMYFCASSPASGAPDTGELFFGEGSRLTVL.

This clonotype is labeled medium-sized based on frequency. V gene TRBV28 combines with J gene TRBJ2-7; TCRdb indicates TRBD1, and absent DNA this call remains unverified. The V gene's germline CDR1 is MDHEN and CDR2 SYDVKM. The CDR3 consists of 14 residues. This CDR3 reads CASSLMGDSYEQYF.